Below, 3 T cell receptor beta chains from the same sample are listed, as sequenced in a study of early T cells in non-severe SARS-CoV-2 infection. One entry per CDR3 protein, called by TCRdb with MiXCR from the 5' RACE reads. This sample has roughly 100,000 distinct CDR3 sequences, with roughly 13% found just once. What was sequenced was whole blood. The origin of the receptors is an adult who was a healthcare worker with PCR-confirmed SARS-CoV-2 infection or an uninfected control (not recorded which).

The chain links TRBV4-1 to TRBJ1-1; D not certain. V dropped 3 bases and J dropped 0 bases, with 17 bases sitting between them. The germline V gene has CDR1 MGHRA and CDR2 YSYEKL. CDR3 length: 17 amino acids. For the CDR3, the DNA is TGCGCCAGCAGCCATACGCTTGGACGTACATTGAACACTGAAGCTTTCTTT. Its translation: CASSHTLGRTLNTEAFF.

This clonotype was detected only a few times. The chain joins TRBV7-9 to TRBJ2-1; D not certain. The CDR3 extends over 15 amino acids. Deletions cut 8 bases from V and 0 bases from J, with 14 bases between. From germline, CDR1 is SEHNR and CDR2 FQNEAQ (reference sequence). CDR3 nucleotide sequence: TGTGCCAGCGCCTCTGGCGCGAGCTCCTACAATGAGCAGTTCTTC. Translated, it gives CASASGASSYNEQFF.

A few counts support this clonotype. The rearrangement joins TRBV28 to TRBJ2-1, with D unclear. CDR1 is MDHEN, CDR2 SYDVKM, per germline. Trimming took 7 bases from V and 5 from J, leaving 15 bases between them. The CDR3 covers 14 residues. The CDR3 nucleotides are TGTGCCAGCACCCTTCTCCAGCGAGACAATGAGCAGTTCTTC. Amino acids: CASTLLQRDNEQFF. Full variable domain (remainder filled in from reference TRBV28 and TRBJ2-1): DVKVTQSSRYLVKRTGEKVFLECVQDMDHENMFWYRQDPGLGLRLIYFSYDVKMKEKGDIPEGYSVSREKKERFSLILESASTNQTSMYLCASTLLQRDNEQFFGPGTRLTVL.